Listed here are 21 T cell receptor beta chains from one sample, sequenced in a study of cytomegalovirus exposure and HLA in healthy donors. PCR employed 60 Vbeta and 13 Jbeta primers. Repertoires were generated with immunoSEQ multiplex PCR, while TCRdb's copy carries only in-frame clones and drops some. Here the sample spans fewer than 95,000 clones, roughly 72% being singletons. Sequenced sample: PBMCs. These receptors were taken from a man aged 25 to 40 in good health and CMV-seronegative.

This sequence joins TRBV10-3 and TRBJ2-3; 7 nucleotides align to TRBD2. The CDR3 covers 14 residues. Germline V gene sequence: CDR1 ENHRY, CDR2 SYGVKD. Unmatched junction bases numbered 5, after V lost 6 bases and J lost 2 bases. The CDR3 reads CAISGRTHTDTQYF. CDR3 nucleotides: TGTGCCATCAGCGGGAGGACCCACACAGATACGCAGTATTTT.

The DNA for the CDR3 is TGTGCCAGCAGCGCCCTAGACAGCACACTCTATGGCTACACCTTC. Protein sequence: CASSALDSTLYGYTF. The chain combines TRBV7-8 with TRBJ1-2, with D perhaps TRBD1 (5 bases). The CDR3 contains 15 residues. Per the germline V gene, CDR1 is SGHVS and CDR2 is FQNEAQ. Trimming pared 5 bases from V and 4 bases from J, leaving 17 bases between.

V and J are TRBV19 and TRBJ1-6, with a weak D call TRBD1 (5 bases). Trimming cost V 3 bases and J 10 bases, with 19 bases left between them. This CDR3 has 16 amino acids. Germline CDR1 reads LNHDA; CDR2 reads SQIVND (reference sequence). This CDR3 is CASSIWLRQGDSPLHF. For the CDR3, the DNA is TGTGCCAGTAGTATTTGGCTTCGGCAGGGTGACTCACCCCTCCACTTT.

The genes are TRBV7-7 and TRBJ2-3; maybe TRBD1 (6 bases). This CDR3 spans 15 amino acids. Trimming stripped 5 bases from V and 4 bases from J, with 16 bases between. Per germline, CDR1 SSHAT and CDR2 FNYEAQ (reference sequence). The CDR3 nucleotides are TGTGCCAGCAGCAAATCTGCAGGGGCGCCAGATACGCAGTATTTT. As protein: CASSKSAGAPDTQYF.

The rearrangement joins TRBV4-1 to TRBJ2-5, with 7 nucleotides matching TRBD2. Losses at the gene ends were 2 bases for V and 1 base for J; bases not matched to a gene: 4. Germline V gene lookup returns CDR1 MGHRA and CDR2 YSYEKL. The CDR3 is 15 amino acids. Written as DNA, the CDR3 is TGCGCCAGCAGCCAACGCGGGAGAGGCCAAGAGACCCAGTACTTC. This sequence encodes CASSQRGRGQETQYF.

The chain carries TRBV7-3 and TRBJ2-3, with 7 nucleotides matching TRBD2. The CDR3 contains 14 residues. Germline V gives CDR1 SGHTA, CDR2 FQGTGA. The trim removed 1 base at V and 6 bases at J, leaving 4 bases unmatched. CDR3 bases: TGTGCCAGCAGCTTAATGGGGACTACGGATACGCAGTATTTT. Amino acid sequence: CASSLMGTTDTQYF.

The chain is built from TRBV29-1 and TRBJ2-1, with TRBD2 matching over 7 bases. Germline V lookup: CDR1 SQVTM, CDR2 ANQGSEA. With V trimmed by 7 bases and J by 5 bases, 2 bases remained unmatched. This CDR3 has 11 residues. CDR3: CSALADNEQFF. The CDR3 nucleotides read TGCAGCGCTCTAGCGGACAATGAGCAGTTCTTC.

This chain joins TRBV6-5 and TRBJ1-5; tentatively, D is TRBD1 (6 bases). Looked up from germline, CDR1 is MNHEY and CDR2 is SVGAGI. This CDR3 region has 15 residues. With 0 bases removed from V and 4 bases from J, the gap between germline ends came to 10 bases. CDR3: CASSYSDSPNQPQHF. The DNA of the CDR3 is TGTGCCAGCAGTTACTCGGACAGTCCTAATCAGCCCCAGCATTTT.

This chain connects TRBV18 to TRBJ2-2; 10 bases agree with TRBD1. Germline values: CDR1 KGHSH, CDR2 LQKENI. V lost 4 bases to trimming and J lost 0 bases; unmatched junction nucleotides: 5. The CDR3 is 17 residues long. CDR3 nucleotide sequence: TGTGCCAGCTCACGGGGACAGGGGTACGCGAACACCGGGGAGCTGTTTTTT. It codes for CASSRGQGYANTGELFF.

The chain combines TRBV7-3 with TRBJ1-2; D not resolved. Looked up from germline, CDR1 is SGHTA and CDR2 is FQGTGA. Trimming left V 2 bases short and J 3 bases short, with 7 bases between. This CDR3 comprises 13 residues. DNA for the CDR3: TGTGCCAGCAGCTTACCCGGTTACTATGGCTACACCTTC. Its translation: CASSLPGYYGYTF.

The chain joins TRBV7-2 to TRBJ1-1, with 7 bases identical to TRBD1. Germline CDR1 SGHTA, CDR2 FQGNSA. The CDR3 totals 13 residues. The junction had 8 bases not matched to a gene; V was cut back by 2 bases and J by 11 bases. CDR3 protein: CASSLNLGGGAFF. CDR3 in DNA: TGTGCCAGCAGCTTAAACCTAGGAGGGGGCGCTTTCTTT.

This chain uses TRBV11-3 with TRBJ2-5; 7 bases align to TRBD1. Germline loops: CDR1 SGHNT, CDR2 YENEEA. V shed 3 bases and J 5 bases; nucleotides not matched to a gene: 6. This CDR3 is built from 14 residues. The CDR3 region has the DNA TGTGCCAGCAGCTTGACAGGGTCAGTTGAGACCCAGTACTTC. This gives the protein CASSLTGSVETQYF.

This rearrangement joins TRBV11-1 to TRBJ2-1, with no clear D. CDR1 and CDR2 from the germline V gene are SGHAT and FQDESV (reference sequence). The CDR3 covers 15 residues. Trimming shortened V by 1 base and J by 0 bases, and 7 bases separated the two germline ends. The DNA of the CDR3 is TGTGCCAGCAGCTTAGTTGACTTCTCCTACAATGAGCAGTTCTTC. Protein: CASSLVDFSYNEQFF.

The gene calls are TRBV6-5 and TRBJ1-2; 9 bases fit TRBD1. With 7 bases clipped from V and 4 bases from J, the junction kept 7 bases outside the gene matches. Germline V gene sequence: CDR1 MNHEY, CDR2 SVGAGI. This CDR3 spans 14 amino acids. CDR3 DNA: TGTGCCAGCAAGCGGGACAGGGTGAGCTATGGCTACACCTTC. Its protein product is CASKRDRVSYGYTF.

This clone is a singleton in its sample. V and J are TRBV25-1 and TRBJ2-1; TRBD1 matches 8 bases. Germline CDR1 reads MGHDK; CDR2 reads SYGVNS. This CDR3 region has 12 residues. V lost 4 bases to trimming and J lost 9 bases; unmatched junction nucleotides: 2. The CDR3 spells CASSGQGSEQFF. CDR3 sequence (DNA): TGTGCCAGCAGTGGACAGGGGAGTGAGCAGTTCTTC. Based on the CDR3 plus reference TRBV25-1 and TRBJ2-1, the full variable domain is EADIYQTPRYLVIGTGKKITLECSQTMGHDKMYWYQQDPGMELHLIHYSYGVNSTEKGDLSSESTVSRIRTEHFPLTLESARPSHTSQYLCASSGQGSEQFFGPGTRLTVL.

The chain combines TRBV14 with TRBJ1-1, with 11 bases matching TRBD1. Trimming took 4 bases from V and 7 from J; bases not matched to a gene: 2. The CDR3 is 13 amino acids. Looked up from germline, CDR1 is SGHDN and CDR2 is FVKESK. CDR3 loop: CASSRTGGDEAFF. In nucleotides, the CDR3 is TGTGCCAGCAGCCGGACAGGGGGCGATGAAGCTTTCTTT.

A single count supports this clone. The genes are TRBV2 and TRBJ1-2, with D tentatively TRBD1 (5 bases). This CDR3 is built from 13 residues. V was pared by 5 bases and J by 1 base, with 8 bases between. The germline CDR1 and CDR2 sequences are SNHLY and FYNNEI. CDR3 in amino acids: CASSSDSNYGYTF. Written as DNA, the CDR3 is TGTGCCAGCAGTTCCGACAGTAACTATGGCTACACCTTC. The full variable domain, its missing parts supplied by reference TRBV2 and TRBJ1-2, is EPEVTQTPSHQVTQMGQEVILRCVPISNHLYFYWYRQILGQKVEFLVSFYNNEISEKSEIFDDQFSVERPDGSNFTLKIRSTKLEDSAMYFCASSSDSNYGYTFGSGTRLTVV.

The gene calls are TRBV27 and TRBJ2-1; 9 bases align to TRBD1. The CDR3 sequence is 15 residues long. CDR1 and CDR2 (germline): MNHEY, SMNVEV (reference sequence). With V trimmed by 5 bases and J by 0 bases, 2 bases remained unmatched. In nucleotides, the CDR3 is TGTGCCAGCAGTCAGACAGGGGGCTCCTACAATGAGCAGTTCTTC. This encodes CASSQTGGSYNEQFF.

The chain is built from TRBV7-2 and TRBJ1-4; no reliable D call. V lost 3 bases to trimming and J lost 8 bases, with 10 bases between them. This CDR3 contains 13 residues. In germline, CDR1 is SGHTA, CDR2 FQGNSA. CDR3 DNA sequence: TGTGCCAGCAGCTTCGTAAGAGAGGAAAAACTGTTTTTT. This encodes CASSFVREEKLFF.

The chain links TRBV10-1 to TRBJ2-1, with D perhaps TRBD1 (6 bases). Trimming left V 2 bases short and J 1 base short, with 9 bases between. Germline CDR1 reads WNHNN; CDR2 reads SYGVQD (reference sequence). This CDR3 is built from 15 residues. DNA for the CDR3: TGCGCCAGCAGTGAGAGTCAGGGGTCCTACAATGAGCAGTTCTTC. Its translation is CASSESQGSYNEQFF.

This clone was observed a single time. The chain recombines TRBV5-1 with TRBJ2-1, with 8 nucleotides matching TRBD2. This CDR3 comprises 13 residues. Germline V gene data show CDR1 as SGHRS and CDR2 as YFSETQ. Trimming cost V 6 bases and J 3 bases; bases outside gene matches: 2. The CDR3 nucleotides read TGCGCCAGCAAACTAGCGGACTACAATGAGCAGTTCTTC. Its translation: CASKLADYNEQFF. Drawing the rest from reference TRBV5-1 and TRBJ2-1, the complete variable domain is KAGVTQTPRYLIKTRGQQVTLSCSPISGHRSVSWYQQTPGQGLQFLFEYFSETQRNKGNFPGRFSGRQFSNSRSEMNVSTLELGDSALYLCASKLADYNEQFFGPGTRLTVL.